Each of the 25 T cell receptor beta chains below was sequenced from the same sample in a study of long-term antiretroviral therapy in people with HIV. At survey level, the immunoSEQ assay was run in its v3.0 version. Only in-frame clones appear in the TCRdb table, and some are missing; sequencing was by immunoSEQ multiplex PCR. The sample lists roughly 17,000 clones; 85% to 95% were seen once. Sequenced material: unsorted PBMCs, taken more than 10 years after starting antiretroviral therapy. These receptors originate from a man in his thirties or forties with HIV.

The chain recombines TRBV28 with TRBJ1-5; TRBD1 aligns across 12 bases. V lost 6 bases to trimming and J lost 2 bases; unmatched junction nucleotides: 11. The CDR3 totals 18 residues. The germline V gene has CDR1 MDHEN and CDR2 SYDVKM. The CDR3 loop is CASSPSGTGGLGNQPQHF. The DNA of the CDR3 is TGTGCCAGCAGCCCCTCGGGGACAGGGGGCTTGGGCAATCAGCCCCAGCATTTT.

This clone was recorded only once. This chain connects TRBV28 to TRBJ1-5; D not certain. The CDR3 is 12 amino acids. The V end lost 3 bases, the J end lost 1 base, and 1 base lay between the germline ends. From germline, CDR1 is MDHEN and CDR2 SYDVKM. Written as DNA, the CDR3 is TGTGCCAGCAGTTTCAGCAATCAGCCCCAGCATTTT. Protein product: CASSFSNQPQHF.

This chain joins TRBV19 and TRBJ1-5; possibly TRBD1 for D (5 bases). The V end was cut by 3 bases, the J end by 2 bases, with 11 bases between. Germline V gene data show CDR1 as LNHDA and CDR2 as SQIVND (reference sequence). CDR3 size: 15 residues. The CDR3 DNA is TGTGCCAGTAGTATCGGTCGCAGGGGCAATCAGCCCCAGCATTTT. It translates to CASSIGRRGNQPQHF.

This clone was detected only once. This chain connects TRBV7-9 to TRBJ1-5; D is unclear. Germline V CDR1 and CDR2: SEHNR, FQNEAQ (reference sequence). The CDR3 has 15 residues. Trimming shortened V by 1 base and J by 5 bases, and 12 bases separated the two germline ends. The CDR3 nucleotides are TGTGCCAGCAGCTTAGGGGCCTCTTCCGATCAGCCCCAGCATTTT. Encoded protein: CASSLGASSDQPQHF.

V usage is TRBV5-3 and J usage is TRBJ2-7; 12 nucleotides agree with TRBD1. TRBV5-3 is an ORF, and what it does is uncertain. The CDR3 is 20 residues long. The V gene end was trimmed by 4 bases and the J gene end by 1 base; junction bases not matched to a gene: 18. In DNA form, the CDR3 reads TGTGCCAGAAGCGTAACCGGGACAGGGGGCTATTCGGGAGGTTCCTACGAGCAGTACGTC. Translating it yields CARSVTGTGGYSGGSYEQYV.

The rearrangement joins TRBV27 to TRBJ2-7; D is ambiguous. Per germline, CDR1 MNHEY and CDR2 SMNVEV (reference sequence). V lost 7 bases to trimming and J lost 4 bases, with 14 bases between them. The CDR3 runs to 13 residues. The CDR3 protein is CASMGTAPYEQYV. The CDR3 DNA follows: TGTGCCAGCATGGGTACGGCCCCTTACGAGCAGTACGTC.

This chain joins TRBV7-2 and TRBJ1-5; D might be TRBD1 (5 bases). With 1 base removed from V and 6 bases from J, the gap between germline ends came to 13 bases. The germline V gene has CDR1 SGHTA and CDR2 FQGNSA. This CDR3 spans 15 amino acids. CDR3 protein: CASSLEAGSFQPQHF. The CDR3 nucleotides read TGTGCCAGCAGCTTAGAGGCAGGGAGCTTTCAGCCCCAGCATTTT.

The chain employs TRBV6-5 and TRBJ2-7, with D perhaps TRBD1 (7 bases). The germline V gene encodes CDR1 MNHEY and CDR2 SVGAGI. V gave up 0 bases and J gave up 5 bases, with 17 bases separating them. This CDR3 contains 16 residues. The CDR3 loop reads CASSYSPGPGGNEQYF. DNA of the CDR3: TGTGCCAGCAGTTACTCACCAGGGCCAGGGGGGAACGAGCAGTACTTC.

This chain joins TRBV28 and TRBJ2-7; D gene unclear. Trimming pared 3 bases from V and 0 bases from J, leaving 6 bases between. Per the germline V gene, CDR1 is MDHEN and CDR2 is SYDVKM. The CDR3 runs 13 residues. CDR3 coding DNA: TGTGCCAGCAGTTTTACTAACTCCTACGAGCAGTACGTC. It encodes CASSFTNSYEQYV.

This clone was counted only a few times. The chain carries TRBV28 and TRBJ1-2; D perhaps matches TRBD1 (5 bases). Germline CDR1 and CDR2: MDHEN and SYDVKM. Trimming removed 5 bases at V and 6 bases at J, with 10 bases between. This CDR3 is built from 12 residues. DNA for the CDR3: TGTGCCAGCAGTGGGGGAAGGGATGGCTACACCTTC. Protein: CASSGGRDGYTF.

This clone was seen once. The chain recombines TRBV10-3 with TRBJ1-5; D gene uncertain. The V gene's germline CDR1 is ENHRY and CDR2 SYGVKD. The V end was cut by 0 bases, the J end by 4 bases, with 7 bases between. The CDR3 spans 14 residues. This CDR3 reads CAISESTQNQPQHF. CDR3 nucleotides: TGTGCCATCAGTGAGTCAACCCAGAATCAGCCCCAGCATTTT.

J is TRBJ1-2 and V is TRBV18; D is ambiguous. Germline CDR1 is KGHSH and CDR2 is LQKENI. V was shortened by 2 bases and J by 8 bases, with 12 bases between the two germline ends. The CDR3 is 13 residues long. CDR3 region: CASSPGGSLGYTF. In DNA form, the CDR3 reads TGTGCCAGCTCACCAGGAGGAAGTCTCGGCTACACCTTC.

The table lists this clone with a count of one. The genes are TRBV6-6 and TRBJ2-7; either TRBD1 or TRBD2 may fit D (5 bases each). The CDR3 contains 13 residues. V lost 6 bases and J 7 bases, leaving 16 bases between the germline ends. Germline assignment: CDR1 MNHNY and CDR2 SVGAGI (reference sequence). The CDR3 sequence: CASRGRASEEQYF. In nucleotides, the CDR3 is TGTGCCAGCAGGGGGCGGGCCTCGGAGGAGCAGTACTTC.

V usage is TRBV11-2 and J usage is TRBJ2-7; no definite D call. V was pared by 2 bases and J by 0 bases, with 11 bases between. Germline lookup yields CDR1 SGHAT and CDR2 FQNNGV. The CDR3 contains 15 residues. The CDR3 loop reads CASSLFPESSYEQYF. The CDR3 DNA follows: TGTGCCAGCAGCTTATTTCCGGAAAGCTCCTACGAGCAGTACTTC.

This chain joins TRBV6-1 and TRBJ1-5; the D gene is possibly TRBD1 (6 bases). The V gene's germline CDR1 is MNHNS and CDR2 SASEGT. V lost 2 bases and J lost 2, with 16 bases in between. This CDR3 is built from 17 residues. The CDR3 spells CASSERGWTARNQPQHF. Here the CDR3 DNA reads TGTGCCAGCAGTGAACGAGGTTGGACAGCCCGCAATCAGCCCCAGCATTTT.

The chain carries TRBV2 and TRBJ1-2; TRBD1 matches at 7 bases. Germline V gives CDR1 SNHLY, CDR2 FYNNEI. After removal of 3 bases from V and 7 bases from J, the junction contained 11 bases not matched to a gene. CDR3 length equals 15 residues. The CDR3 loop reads CASSEAGQGVTGYTF. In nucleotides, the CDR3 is TGTGCCAGCAGTGAGGCGGGGCAGGGGGTAACTGGCTACACCTTC.

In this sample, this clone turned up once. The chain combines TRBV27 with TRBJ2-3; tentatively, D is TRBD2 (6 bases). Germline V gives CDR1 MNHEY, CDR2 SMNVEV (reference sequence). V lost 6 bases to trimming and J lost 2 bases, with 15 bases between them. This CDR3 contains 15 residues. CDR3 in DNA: TGTGCCAGCAGCCTTAGCAGGGACTTCACAGATACGCAGTATTTT. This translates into CASSLSRDFTDTQYF.

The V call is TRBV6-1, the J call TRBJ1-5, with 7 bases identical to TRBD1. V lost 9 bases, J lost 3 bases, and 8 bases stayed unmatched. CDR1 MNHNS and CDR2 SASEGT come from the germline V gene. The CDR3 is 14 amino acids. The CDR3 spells CASTDRSDNQPQHF. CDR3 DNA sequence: TGTGCCAGTACGGACAGGTCGGACAATCAGCCCCAGCATTTT.

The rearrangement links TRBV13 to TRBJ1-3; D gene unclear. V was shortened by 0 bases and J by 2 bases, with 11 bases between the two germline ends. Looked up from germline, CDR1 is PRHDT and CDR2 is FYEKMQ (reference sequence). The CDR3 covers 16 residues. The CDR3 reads CASSLGQLNPGNTIYF. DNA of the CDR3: TGTGCCAGCAGCTTAGGGCAGTTGAACCCTGGAAACACCATATATTTT.

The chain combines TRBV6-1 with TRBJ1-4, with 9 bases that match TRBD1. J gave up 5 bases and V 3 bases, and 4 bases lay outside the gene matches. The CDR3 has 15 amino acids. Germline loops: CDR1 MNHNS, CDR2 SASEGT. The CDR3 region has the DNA TGTGCCAGCAGTGAGGGAACAGGGGGCAATGAAAAACTGTTTTTT. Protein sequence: CASSEGTGGNEKLFF.

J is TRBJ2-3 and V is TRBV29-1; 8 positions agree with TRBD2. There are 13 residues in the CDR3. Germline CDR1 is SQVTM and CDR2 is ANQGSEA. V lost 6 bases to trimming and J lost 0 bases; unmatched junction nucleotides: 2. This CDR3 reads CSVGGGSTDTQYF. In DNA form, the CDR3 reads TGCAGCGTCGGGGGGGGTAGCACAGATACGCAGTATTTT.

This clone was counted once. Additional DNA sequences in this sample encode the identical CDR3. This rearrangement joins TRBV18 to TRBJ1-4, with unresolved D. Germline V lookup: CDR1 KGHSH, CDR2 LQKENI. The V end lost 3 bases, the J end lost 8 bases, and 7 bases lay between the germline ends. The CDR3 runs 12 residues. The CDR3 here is CASSPRGEKLFF. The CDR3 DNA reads TGTGCCAGCTCACCGCGTGGCGAAAAACTGTTTTTT.

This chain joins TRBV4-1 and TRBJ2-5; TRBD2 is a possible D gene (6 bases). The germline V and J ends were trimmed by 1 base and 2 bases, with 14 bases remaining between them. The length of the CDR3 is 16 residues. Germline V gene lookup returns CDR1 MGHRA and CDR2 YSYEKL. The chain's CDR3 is CASSQVVTGEQETQYF. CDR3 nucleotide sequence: TGCGCCAGCAGCCAAGTCGTGACGGGGGAACAAGAGACCCAGTACTTC.

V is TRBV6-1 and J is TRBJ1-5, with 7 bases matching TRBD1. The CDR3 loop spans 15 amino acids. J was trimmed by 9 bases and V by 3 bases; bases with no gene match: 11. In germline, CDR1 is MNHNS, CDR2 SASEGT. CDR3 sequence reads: CASSDLGQPSGPQHF. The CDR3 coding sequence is TGTGCCAGCAGTGACCTGGGACAGCCTAGTGGGCCCCAGCATTTT.

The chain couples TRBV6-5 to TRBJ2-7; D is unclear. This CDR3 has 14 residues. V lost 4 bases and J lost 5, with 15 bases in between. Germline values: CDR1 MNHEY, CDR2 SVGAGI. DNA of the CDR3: TGTGCCAGCAGTTTATTGTCCCGGGCCCACGAGCAGTACTTC. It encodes CASSLLSRAHEQYF.